The 17 T cell receptor beta chains below were found in one sample sequenced in a study of blood T cell repertoires in COVID-19. Clones were sequenced by immunoSEQ multiplex PCR, and TCRdb holds only the in-frame ones, with some missing. The table lists roughly 230,000 clones, around 83% of them singletons. Sequencing input: peripheral blood. Receptors were obtained from a woman aged 50 to 60 with acute or convalescent COVID-19.

The DNA for the CDR3 is TGTGCCAGCGCAGGGAGGGAAAAACTGTTTTTT. It yields the protein CASAGREKLFF. The chain carries TRBV2 and TRBJ1-4; a weak D match, TRBD1 (5 bases). Germline V lookup: CDR1 SNHLY, CDR2 FYNNEI. The CDR3 totals 11 residues. Trimming stripped 8 bases from V and 8 bases from J, with 9 bases between.

V is TRBV7-8 and J is TRBJ2-1; tentatively, D is TRBD2 (5 bases). This CDR3 contains 15 residues. Germline lookup yields CDR1 SGHVS and CDR2 FQNEAQ. Trimming took 4 bases from V and 1 from J, leaving 11 bases between them. The CDR3 is CASSWPSGSYNEQFF. In nucleotides, the CDR3 is TGTGCCAGCAGCTGGCCCTCGGGATCCTACAATGAGCAGTTCTTC.

V usage is TRBV4-1 and J usage is TRBJ1-4; tentative D call: TRBD1 (6 bases). Germline loops: CDR1 MGHRA, CDR2 YSYEKL. V shed 4 bases and J shed 0 bases, with 15 bases lying between them. The CDR3 runs 17 residues. CDR3 coding DNA: TGCGCCAGCAGCCCGCAGGGAGGGGGTGCAACTAATGAAAAACTGTTTTTT. This encodes CASSPQGGGATNEKLFF.

The J gene is TRBJ1-4, the V gene TRBV5-1, with TRBD1 matching over 7 bases. The germline V gene has CDR1 SGHRS and CDR2 YFSETQ. Trimming at V came to 6 bases and at J to 7 bases, leaving 21 bases not matched to a gene. The CDR3 is made up of 18 amino acids. CDR3 sequence (DNA): TGCGCCAGCACCCCTAGAGGGACAGAATCCACCGGGGTTGAAAAACTGTTTTTT. Translated: CASTPRGTESTGVEKLFF.

A few counts support this clone. The chain recombines TRBV2 with TRBJ2-5; 8 bases are a match to TRBD1. The J segment lost 3 bases and the V segment lost 5 bases, leaving 8 bases of the junction unmatched. The germline V gene has CDR1 SNHLY and CDR2 FYNNEI. The CDR3 runs to 15 residues. The CDR3, as DNA: TGTGCCAGCAGTTCCCGTGGGACAGGCGAAGAGACCCAGTACTTC. Its protein is CASSSRGTGEETQYF.

The genes are TRBV6-2 or TRBV6-3 and TRBJ2-1, with 13 nucleotides matching TRBD2. Germline V gene data show CDR1 as MNHEY and CDR2 as SVGEGT. This CDR3 is built from 17 residues. The ends lost 0 bases at V and 4 bases at J; junction bases unmatched: 3. DNA for the CDR3: TGTGCCAGCAGTTACTCCGGACTAGCGGGGGTATACAATGAGCAGTTCTTC. It is translated as CASSYSGLAGVYNEQFF.

For this clone: Other DNA sequences in the sample encode the same CDR3. The rearrangement uses TRBV5-1 and TRBJ1-5; D remains ambiguous. The CDR3 length is 13 residues. Germline V gives CDR1 SGHRS, CDR2 YFSETQ. The V gene lost 0 bases and the J gene lost 7 bases, with 8 bases spanning the gap. CDR3 DNA sequence: TGCGCCAGCAGCTTGGCCGGCGGCCAGCCCCAGCATTTT. This gives the protein CASSLAGGQPQHF.

This chain connects TRBV5-6 to TRBJ1-2; D possibly corresponds to TRBD1 (5 bases). The CDR3 is made up of 11 amino acids. CDR1 and CDR2 (germline): SGHDT, YYEEEE. The V and J ends lost 2 bases and 7 bases respectively, with 6 bases between them. CDR3 sequence: CASSFGGGYTF. DNA of the CDR3: TGTGCCAGCAGCTTCGGGGGTGGCTACACCTTC. The whole variable domain, filled in from reference TRBV5-6 and TRBJ1-2, reads DAGVTQSPTHLIKTRGQQVTLRCSPKSGHDTVSWYQQALGQGPQFIFQYYEEEERQRGNFPDRFSGHQFPNYSSELNVNALLLGDSALYLCASSFGGGYTFGSGTRLTVV.

The CDR3 coding sequence is TGCGCCAGCAGCTTAACAGGGGGCGGGTCCTACGAGCAGTACTTC. It encodes CASSLTGGGSYEQYF. The chain couples TRBV5-1 to TRBJ2-7; the match to TRBD1 covers 9 bases. CDR3 length equals 15 residues. Germline assignment: CDR1 SGHRS and CDR2 YFSETQ. The junction had 4 bases not matched to a gene; V was cut back by 2 bases and J by 1 base.

The rearrangement links TRBV28 to TRBJ1-1; D is uncertain. Germline CDR1 is MDHEN and CDR2 is SYDVKM. The ends were cut back, 3 bases at V and 3 bases at J, with 8 bases in the middle. This CDR3 region has 13 residues. The CDR3 sequence: CASSFDTDTEAFF. The CDR3 nucleotides read TGTGCCAGCAGTTTCGACACGGACACTGAAGCTTTCTTT.

The genes are TRBV4-1 and TRBJ2-5, with TRBD2 matching 9 bases. In germline, CDR1 is MGHRA, CDR2 YSYEKL. V trimming: 2 bases; J trimming: 5 bases; junction bases outside the gene matches: 12. The CDR3 contains 17 residues. The CDR3 here is CASSQLKRGATGETQYF. The CDR3 nucleotides read TGCGCCAGCAGCCAACTAAAGCGGGGGGCCACCGGGGAGACCCAGTACTTC.

The chain combines TRBV18 with TRBJ2-3; perhaps TRBD1 as D (5 bases). The CDR3 is 15 amino acids. From germline, CDR1 is KGHSH and CDR2 LQKENI. V was trimmed by 0 bases and J by 0 bases, leaving 7 bases between them. CDR3 sequence reads: CASSPPGRSTDTQYF. The DNA of the CDR3 is TGTGCCAGCTCACCACCGGGGCGAAGCACAGATACGCAGTATTTT.

This chain joins TRBV6-2 or TRBV6-3 and TRBJ1-5, with D maybe TRBD1 (6 bases). The germline V gene encodes CDR1 MNHEY and CDR2 SVGEGT. The CDR3 runs to 15 residues. V lost 5 bases and J 3 bases, leaving 14 bases between the germline ends. This chain's CDR3 is CASSDSTGTNQPQHF. In DNA, the CDR3 is TGTGCCAGCAGTGATTCGACAGGCACCAATCAGCCCCAGCATTTT.

The V and J genes are TRBV7-2 and TRBJ2-1; D is possibly TRBD2 (6 bases). CDR1 is SGHTA, CDR2 FQGNSA, per germline. V gave up 4 bases and J gave up 1 base, with 14 bases separating them. CDR3 length: 16 amino acids. The CDR3 DNA sequence: TGTGCCAGCAGCTCACAAGCGGGCGGATCCTACAATGAGCAGTTCTTC. Translation gives CASSSQAGGSYNEQFF.

The J gene is TRBJ1-2, the V gene TRBV19; maybe TRBD1 (6 bases). The CDR3 consists of 12 residues. V was shortened by 5 bases and J by 8 bases, with 12 bases between the two germline ends. CDR1 is LNHDA and CDR2 is SQIVND in the germline V gene (reference sequence). CDR3 bases: TGTGCCAGTAGTGGGGGCACCGGCGGCTACACCTTC. This encodes CASSGGTGGYTF.

This clone turned up a few times. The chain combines TRBV6-2 or TRBV6-3 with TRBJ2-1; 12 bases match TRBD2. Germline values: CDR1 MNHEY, CDR2 SVGEGT. The CDR3 length is 16 residues. Losses at the gene ends were 6 bases for V and 7 bases for J; bases not matched to a gene: 10. The CDR3 spells CASSSGLAGSWNEQFF. The CDR3 region has the DNA TGTGCCAGCAGCTCCGGACTAGCGGGGTCCTGGAATGAGCAGTTCTTC.

This clone was recorded a few times. The V call is TRBV7-2, the J call TRBJ2-1; 8 positions match TRBD2. Germline V gene sequence: CDR1 SGHTA, CDR2 FQGNSA. V gave up 6 bases and J gave up 2 bases; unmatched junction bases: 6. CDR3 length: 15 residues. CDR3 bases: TGTGCCAGCAGTAACAGCGGGGGCGCCTACAATGAGCAGTTCTTC. Translating it yields CASSNSGGAYNEQFF.